The entry that follows covers one T cell receptor beta chain sequence. The target antigen is unknown. The data belong to a study of chemoradiotherapy in HPV16-positive cancers. Study outcomes and limitations: HPV-responsive T-cell expansion during chemoradiotherapy was linked to improved recurrence-free survival in HPV16-positive patients. Candidate HPV-specific clones and E7-related TCR motifs grew in tumor during treatment.

Repeated repertoire sampling spanned the course of chemoradiotherapy. Profiling relied on immunoSEQ multiplex PCR, and the TCRdb table lists in-frame clones only, not all of them. This table holds about 11,000 clones, more than 65% found once. CDR1 is SNHLY and CDR2 is FYNNEI in the germline V gene. V lost 6 bases to trimming and J lost 4 bases; unmatched junction nucleotides: 11. The CDR3 contains 15 residues. The clonotype was recovered from a human donor with HPV-associated anogenital cancer. The rearrangement uses TRBV2 and TRBJ1-1, with 7 bases lining up with TRBD1. Sampling was carried out from a patient who underwent chemoradiotherapy. The CDR3 coding sequence is TGTGCCAGCAGCCCGAACAGGGGCATGGCCACTGAAGCTTTCTTT. Translated: CASSPNRGMATEAFF. Full variable domain (missing parts from reference TRBV2 and TRBJ1-1): EPEVTQTPSHQVTQMGQEVILRCVPISNHLYFYWYRQILGQKVEFLVSFYNNEISEKSEIFDDQFSVERPDGSNFTLKIRSTKLEDSAMYFCASSPNRGMATEAFFGQGTRLTVV.